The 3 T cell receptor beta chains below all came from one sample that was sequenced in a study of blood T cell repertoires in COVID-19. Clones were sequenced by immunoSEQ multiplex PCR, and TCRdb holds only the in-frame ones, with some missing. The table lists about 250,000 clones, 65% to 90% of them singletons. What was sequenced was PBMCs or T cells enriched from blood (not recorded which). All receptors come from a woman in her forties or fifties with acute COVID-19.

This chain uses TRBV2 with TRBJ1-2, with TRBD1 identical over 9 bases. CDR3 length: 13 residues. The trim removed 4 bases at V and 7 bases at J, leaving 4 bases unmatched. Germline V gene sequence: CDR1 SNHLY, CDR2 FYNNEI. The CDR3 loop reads CASSGQGVAGYTF. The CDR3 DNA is TGTGCCAGCAGTGGACAGGGGGTAGCTGGCTACACCTTC. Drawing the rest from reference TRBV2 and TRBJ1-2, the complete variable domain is EPEVTQTPSHQVTQMGQEVILRCVPISNHLYFYWYRQILGQKVEFLVSFYNNEISEKSEIFDDQFSVERPDGSNFTLKIRSTKLEDSAMYFCASSGQGVAGYTFGSGTRLTVV.

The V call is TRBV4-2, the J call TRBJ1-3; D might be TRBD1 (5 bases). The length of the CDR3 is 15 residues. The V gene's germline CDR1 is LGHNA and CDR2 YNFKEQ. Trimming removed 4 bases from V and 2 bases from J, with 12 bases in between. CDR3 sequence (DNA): TGTGCCAGCAGCCCGTCCAGGGAAACTGGAAACACCATATATTTT. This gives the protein CASSPSRETGNTIYF.

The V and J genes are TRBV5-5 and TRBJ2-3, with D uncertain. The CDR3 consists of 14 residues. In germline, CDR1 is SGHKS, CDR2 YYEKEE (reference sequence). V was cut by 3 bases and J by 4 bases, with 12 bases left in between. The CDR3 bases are TGTGCCAGCAGCTCCTACCGATTAGCAGATACGCAGTATTTT. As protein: CASSSYRLADTQYF.